Shown below are 16 T cell receptor beta chains from a single sample sequenced in a study of memory CD4+ T cells and cytomegalovirus serostatus. Single viable CD3+CD4+CD8-CD45RO+ cells were sorted as the memory CD4+ T cells. The table came from immunoSEQ multiplex PCR; TCRdb's copy has only in-frame clones and leaves some out. The data contain some 57,000 clones, under 80% of them singletons. Sequencing used memory CD4+ T cells from blood. The receptors stem from an adult in good health and CMV-seronegative.

The chain joins TRBV27 to TRBJ1-2; D uncertain. V was cut by 5 bases and J by 2 bases, with 9 bases left in between. Germline CDR1 and CDR2: MNHEY and SMNVEV (reference sequence). This CDR3 comprises 13 residues. The CDR3 reads CASSPEGNYGYTF. The CDR3 bases are TGTGCCAGCAGTCCCGAAGGCAACTATGGCTACACCTTC.

This rearrangement joins TRBV15 to TRBJ2-5, with D hard to call. V was trimmed by 5 bases and J by 0 bases, leaving 10 bases between them. The CDR3 runs to 14 residues. The germline V gene encodes CDR1 LNHNV and CDR2 YYDKDF (reference sequence). This CDR3 reads CATSVTFYQETQYF. Written as DNA, the CDR3 is TGTGCCACCAGCGTTACGTTTTACCAAGAGACCCAGTACTTC.

A few counts support this clone. The chain couples TRBV6-4 to TRBJ1-6, with D possibly being TRBD1 (5 bases). Trimming removed 1 base at V and 5 bases at J, with 6 bases between. The V gene's germline CDR1 is MRHNA and CDR2 SNTAGT. The CDR3 consists of 14 residues. CDR3 residues: CASSDWGNNSPLHF. The CDR3 nucleotides are TGTGCCAGCAGTGACTGGGGGAATAATTCACCCCTCCACTTT.

V is TRBV7-3 and J is TRBJ2-3; D may be TRBD2 (6 bases). The CDR3 contains 16 residues. Germline assignment: CDR1 SGHTA and CDR2 FQGTGA. The V end lost 5 bases, the J end lost 0 bases, and 15 bases lay between the germline ends. CDR3 protein: CASSPAVAVSTDTQYF. The CDR3 DNA reads as TGTGCCAGCAGCCCCGCGGTAGCGGTAAGCACAGATACGCAGTATTTT.

The rearrangement joins TRBV19 to TRBJ1-5, with TRBD1 as a possible D gene (6 bases). This CDR3 comprises 12 residues. Trimming pared 7 bases from V and 7 bases from J, leaving 11 bases between. Germline CDR1 reads LNHDA; CDR2 reads SQIVND (reference sequence). CDR3 DNA sequence: TGTGCCAGTAACAGGGTCGGCCAGCCCCAGCATTTT. Translating gives CASNRVGQPQHF.

The chain joins TRBV27 to TRBJ2-1; TRBD2 is a possible D gene (6 bases). The germline V gene has CDR1 MNHEY and CDR2 SMNVEV (reference sequence). The V end lost 1 base, the J end lost 8 bases, and 9 bases lay between the germline ends. This CDR3 has 13 amino acids. CDR3 region: CASSLLGRHEQFF. CDR3 bases: TGTGCCAGCAGTTTATTGGGGAGGCATGAGCAGTTCTTC.

This clone was found once. The V call is TRBV5-1, the J call TRBJ2-3, with D maybe TRBD1 (6 bases). This CDR3 is 15 amino acids long. From germline, CDR1 is SGHRS and CDR2 YFSETQ. The V gene lost 0 bases and the J gene lost 1 base, with 9 bases spanning the gap. CDR3 residues: CASSLDRVGTDTQYF. The CDR3 DNA reads TGCGCCAGCAGCTTGGACAGGGTCGGCACAGATACGCAGTATTTT.

The chain links TRBV12-2 to TRBJ1-2. TRBV12-2 is a pseudogene segment. This CDR3 comprises 18 residues. This CDR3 is CASRLADTERLANYGYTF. The CDR3 DNA follows: TGTGCAAGTCGCTTAGCGGATACTGAGAGATTAGCTAACTATGGCTACACCTTC.

This chain links TRBV7-6 with TRBJ1-1; weak D call: TRBD1 (6 bases). The germline V gene has CDR1 SGHVS and CDR2 FNYEAQ. This CDR3 has 15 amino acids. Deletions cut 3 bases from V and 3 bases from J, with 14 bases between. As DNA, the CDR3 is TGTGCCAGCAGCTTTAGTGTGGGGGCGGACACTGAAGCTTTCTTT. Amino acids: CASSFSVGADTEAFF.

The V gene is TRBV28, the J gene TRBJ1-2; D perhaps matches TRBD1 (5 bases). Germline V CDR1 and CDR2: MDHEN, SYDVKM. The CDR3 extends over 12 amino acids. Trimming took off 3 bases at V and 8 bases at J, with 10 bases between the two ends. DNA for the CDR3: TGTGCCAGCAGTTTGGCAGGGTTCGGCTACACCTTC. The encoded protein is CASSLAGFGYTF.

This clone was seen just once. The rearrangement joins TRBV2 to TRBJ1-2; D is uncertain. The CDR3 runs 12 residues. Deletions cut 4 bases from V and 6 bases from J, with 9 bases between. The germline V gene has CDR1 SNHLY and CDR2 FYNNEI. CDR3 DNA sequence: TGTGCCAGCAGTGTCTCAGGTGATGGCTACACCTTC. Protein product: CASSVSGDGYTF.

This clone is medium-sized. The V gene is TRBV27, the J gene TRBJ2-2; D possibly uses TRBD1 or TRBD2 (7 bases each). The CDR3 runs 15 residues. The ends were cut back, 2 bases at V and 7 bases at J, with 14 bases in the middle. CDR1 and CDR2 from the germline V gene are MNHEY and SMNVEV (reference sequence). DNA of the CDR3: TGTGCCAGCAGTTTAGGGAGGGGGCGGGGCGGGGAGCTGTTTTTT. Translated, it gives CASSLGRGRGGELFF.

The rearrangement links TRBV27 to TRBJ2-3; D is unresolved. Germline V gene sequence: CDR1 MNHEY, CDR2 SMNVEV (reference sequence). The CDR3 has 14 amino acids. Trimming pared 0 bases from V and 14 bases from J, leaving 18 bases between. CDR3 sequence reads: CASSLSNSPPDWYF. In DNA form, the CDR3 reads TGTGCCAGCAGTTTATCGAATTCTCCCCCGGATTGGTATTTT.

The gene calls are TRBV5-1 and TRBJ1-2; weak D call: TRBD1 (6 bases). The CDR3 contains 19 residues. The V gene lost 8 bases and the J gene lost 8 bases, with 37 bases spanning the gap. The V gene's germline CDR1 is SGHRS and CDR2 YFSETQ. The CDR3 DNA is TGCGCCAGGGCGCATTTTCAGGGGCGACGAGAGACAGCACGGGAAGGCTACACCTTC. Its protein is CARAHFQGRRETAREGYTF.

This chain joins TRBV2 and TRBJ2-3, with D possibly being TRBD2 (6 bases). Trimming removed 7 bases at V and 3 bases at J, with 14 bases between. The CDR3 length is 14 residues. Looked up from germline, CDR1 is SNHLY and CDR2 is FYNNEI. In DNA, the CDR3 is TGTGCCAGCACAACGCTAGCGAGAACAGATACGCAGTATTTT. It is translated as CASTTLARTDTQYF.

This sequence joins TRBV7-9 and TRBJ2-3; D call uncertain. V was clipped by 3 bases and J by 4 bases, with 5 bases between them. Germline loops: CDR1 SEHNR, CDR2 FQNEAQ (reference sequence). The CDR3 has 12 residues. CDR3 DNA sequence: TGTGCCAGCAGCTTCCTCGCAGATACGCAGTATTTT. This gives the protein CASSFLADTQYF.